The 2 T cell receptor beta chains below all came from one sample that was sequenced in a study of T cells in Graves' hyperthyroidism and ophthalmopathy. The CDR3 regions of TCR beta were amplified from RNA transcripts. A set of HTBI primers served as the primers for a first-round RT-PCR of the TCR CDR3. TCRdb re-derived calls from the multiplex PCR reads in MiXCR, one entry per CDR3 protein. The sample shows around 490,000 distinct CDR3 sequences, about 20% of them seen only once. The material sequenced was blood. The source is a man aged 35 to 55 with Graves' ophthalmopathy.

This clonotype was seen more than once but under ten times. The gene calls are TRBV5-1 and TRBJ2-1; 9 bases agree with TRBD1. The CDR3 contains 13 residues. The V segment lost 5 bases and the J segment 6 bases; nucleotides outside the gene matches: 3. Germline V gene data show CDR1 as SGHRS and CDR2 as YFSETQ. CDR3 sequence reads: CASRSTGGNEQFF. In DNA form, the CDR3 reads TGCGCCAGCAGATCGACAGGGGGCAATGAGCAGTTCTTC.

The V gene is TRBV7-3, the J gene TRBJ2-3, with D perhaps given as TRBD1 or TRBD2 (7 bases each). Germline-derived CDR1 and CDR2 are SGHTA and FQGTGA. The ends were cut back, 5 bases at V and 3 bases at J, with 24 bases in the middle. This CDR3 contains 18 residues. CDR3 nucleotides: TGTGCCAGCAGCCAGACAGGGAGGGGTTTGGGTCGAACAGATACGCAGTATTTT. The encoded protein is CASSQTGRGLGRTDTQYF.